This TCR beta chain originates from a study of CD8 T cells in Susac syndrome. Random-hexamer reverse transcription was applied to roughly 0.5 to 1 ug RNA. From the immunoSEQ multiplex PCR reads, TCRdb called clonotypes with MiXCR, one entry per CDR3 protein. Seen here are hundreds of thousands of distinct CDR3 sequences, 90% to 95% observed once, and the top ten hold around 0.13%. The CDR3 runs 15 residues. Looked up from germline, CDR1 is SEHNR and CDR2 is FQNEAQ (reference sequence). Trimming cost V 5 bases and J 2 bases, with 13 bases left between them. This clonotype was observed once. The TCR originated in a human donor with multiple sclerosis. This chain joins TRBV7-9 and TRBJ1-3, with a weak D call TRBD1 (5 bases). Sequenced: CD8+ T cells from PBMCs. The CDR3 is CASSPSDRTGNTIYF. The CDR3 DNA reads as TGTGCCAGCAGCCCCTCCGACAGAACTGGAAACACCATATATTTT.